The rows below give T cell receptor beta chains drawn from one sample of a study of T cells in Graves' hyperthyroidism and ophthalmopathy. TCRdb re-called the multiplex PCR reads with MiXCR, one entry per CDR3 protein. The sample lists about 400,000 distinct CDR3 sequences; around 16% were seen once. Sequenced sample: blood. These TCRs come from a woman between 18 and 29 years old with Graves' hyperthyroidism. CDR3s include the opening cysteine and the closing phenylalanine or tryptophan. Each record gives: clone size, D gene, V gene, J gene, CDR3 DNA, CDR3 protein. The D gene is left open where the match is weak. Size values are once, few and many counts, or a class for expanded clones, and some rows have none.

abundance: few
d_gene: TRBD1
v_gene: TRBV6-1
j_gene: TRBJ1-5
CDR3nt: TGTGCCAGCAGTCGCTCCGCAGGGGGCTCGGTAGGGGCCCAGCATTTT
CDR3aa: CASSRSAGGSVGAQHF

abundance: few
d_gene: TRBD1
v_gene: TRBV10-3
j_gene: TRBJ2-3
CDR3nt: TGTGCCATCAGTGAGTCAAGGGGGCCTAGCACAGATACGCAGTATTTT
CDR3aa: CAISESRGPSTDTQYF

abundance: few
d_gene: -
v_gene: TRBV20-1
j_gene: TRBJ2-7
CDR3nt: TGCAGTGCTAGAGATTTCGGGGTTTACGAGAACGAGCAGTACTTC
CDR3aa: CSARDFGVYENEQYF

abundance: -
d_gene: -
v_gene: TRBV29-1
j_gene: TRBJ2-1
CDR3nt: TGCAGCGCTGTCTTCGGTAGTACGCCTTCCTACAATGAGCAGTTCTTC
CDR3aa: CSAVFGSTPSYNEQFF

abundance: many
d_gene: -
v_gene: TRBV2
j_gene: TRBJ2-2
CDR3nt: TGTGCCAGCACCCATGGGGAGGGGGCTGCCACCGGGGAGCTGTTTTTT
CDR3aa: CASTHGEGAATGELFF

abundance: few
d_gene: TRBD1
v_gene: TRBV10-2
j_gene: TRBJ1-1
CDR3nt: TGCGCCAGCAGTGAGAACAGGGGCCCCCGGGGAGCTTTCTTT
CDR3aa: CASSENRGPRGAFF

abundance: many
d_gene: -
v_gene: TRBV6-6
j_gene: TRBJ1-6
CDR3nt: TGTGCCAGCAGTTACGGAGCGGGCGTCTATTCACCCCTCCACTTT
CDR3aa: CASSYGAGVYSPLHF

abundance: many
d_gene: -
v_gene: TRBV6-1
j_gene: TRBJ1-5
CDR3nt: TGTGCCAGCAGTGAAGTGACCAATCAGCCCCAGCATTTT
CDR3aa: CASSEVTNQPQHF

abundance: -
d_gene: TRBD2
v_gene: TRBV20-1
j_gene: TRBJ2-7
CDR3nt: TGCAGTGCTCTCGCGGTAGCGGGAGTGGGCGAGCAGTACTTC
CDR3aa: CSALAVAGVGEQYF

abundance: -
d_gene: -
v_gene: TRBV5-1
j_gene: TRBJ1-1
CDR3nt: TGCGCCAGCAGCTTCCGGGGTACGGACACTGAAGCTTTCTTT
CDR3aa: CASSFRGTDTEAFF

abundance: few
d_gene: -
v_gene: TRBV3-1
j_gene: TRBJ1-3
CDR3nt: TGTGCCAGCAGCCAGGGGGCTCTAGGAGGAAACACCATATATTTT
CDR3aa: CASSQGALGGNTIYF

abundance: many
d_gene: -
v_gene: TRBV15
j_gene: TRBJ1-1
CDR3nt: TGTGCCACCAGCAGAGATTCTGGACACCGGGGATACACTGAAGCTTTCTTT
CDR3aa: CATSRDSGHRGYTEAFF

abundance: -
d_gene: TRBD1
v_gene: TRBV6-2/TRBV6-3
j_gene: TRBJ2-2
CDR3nt: TGTGCCAGCAGCTCGGGACAGCCCACCGGGGAGCTGTTTTTT
CDR3aa: CASSSGQPTGELFF

abundance: many
d_gene: -
v_gene: TRBV28
j_gene: TRBJ2-7
CDR3nt: TGTGCCAGCAGTTCCCCCGGGTGGGCCTACGAGCAGTACTTC
CDR3aa: CASSSPGWAYEQYF

abundance: many
d_gene: -
v_gene: TRBV7-8
j_gene: TRBJ2-7
CDR3nt: TGTGCCAGCAGCTTAGGGACACCTGCCTACGAGCAGTACTTC
CDR3aa: CASSLGTPAYEQYF

abundance: medium-sized
d_gene: -
v_gene: TRBV27
j_gene: TRBJ1-2
CDR3nt: TGTGCCAGCAGTTTATCCCGCAGGGATGGCTACACCTTC
CDR3aa: CASSLSRRDGYTF

abundance: few
d_gene: TRBD2
v_gene: TRBV24-1
j_gene: TRBJ2-1
CDR3nt: TGTGCCACCAGAGCGGGGGGGCACAATGAGCAGTTCTTC
CDR3aa: CATRAGGHNEQFF

abundance: many
d_gene: TRBD1
v_gene: TRBV3-1
j_gene: TRBJ2-1
CDR3nt: TGTGCCAGCAGCCCAACAGGGGTAACCTACAATGAGCAGTTCTTC
CDR3aa: CASSPTGVTYNEQFF

abundance: few
d_gene: TRBD2
v_gene: TRBV6-2/TRBV6-3
j_gene: TRBJ2-3
CDR3nt: TGTGCCAGCGGAGAAGCGGGGGGGCCAACAGATACGCAGTATTTT
CDR3aa: CASGEAGGPTDTQYF

abundance: many
d_gene: -
v_gene: TRBV28
j_gene: TRBJ2-7
CDR3nt: TGTGCCAGCAGTTTATATAGGGTTTCCTACGAGCAGTACTTC
CDR3aa: CASSLYRVSYEQYF

abundance: many
d_gene: -
v_gene: TRBV20-1
j_gene: TRBJ1-2
CDR3nt: TGCAGTGCTAGAGATAGGGCAGGGCCTGGTGGCTACACCTTC
CDR3aa: CSARDRAGPGGYTF

abundance: -
d_gene: TRBD2
v_gene: TRBV5-1
j_gene: TRBJ2-1
CDR3nt: TGCGCCAGCAGCTTGGACGCTGCGGGGGGATACAATGAGCAGTTCTTC
CDR3aa: CASSLDAAGGYNEQFF

abundance: few
d_gene: -
v_gene: TRBV5-1
j_gene: TRBJ2-2
CDR3nt: TGCGCCAGCAGCTTGGCCTCTAAGAACACCGGGGAGCTGTTTTTT
CDR3aa: CASSLASKNTGELFF

abundance: -
d_gene: TRBD2
v_gene: TRBV10-3
j_gene: TRBJ2-3
CDR3nt: TGTGCCATCAGTCTGAGCGCCGGGGGGACAGATACGCAGTATTTT
CDR3aa: CAISLSAGGTDTQYF

abundance: -
d_gene: TRBD2
v_gene: TRBV3-1
j_gene: TRBJ2-3
CDR3nt: TGTGCCAGCAGCCAACCCCTAGCGGTTACGCAGTATTTT
CDR3aa: CASSQPLAVTQYF

abundance: -
d_gene: -
v_gene: TRBV6-2/TRBV6-3
j_gene: TRBJ1-2
CDR3nt: TGTGCCACCAGTGCAGATCCCTATGGCTACACCTTC
CDR3aa: CATSADPYGYTF

abundance: -
d_gene: -
v_gene: TRBV27
j_gene: TRBJ2-2
CDR3nt: TGTGCCAGCGGGATCATGAACACCGGGGAGCTGTTTTTT
CDR3aa: CASGIMNTGELFF

abundance: many
d_gene: -
v_gene: TRBV20-1
j_gene: TRBJ2-3
CDR3nt: TGCAGTGCTAGTCCCGGAGGGGGAGCGACAGATACGCAGTATTTT
CDR3aa: CSASPGGGATDTQYF

abundance: many
d_gene: TRBD1
v_gene: TRBV11-2
j_gene: TRBJ1-6
CDR3nt: TGTGCCAGCAGCTCGCGGACAGGGTTGGAGTCACCCCTCCACTTT
CDR3aa: CASSSRTGLESPLHF

abundance: many
d_gene: -
v_gene: TRBV7-2
j_gene: TRBJ1-1
CDR3nt: TGTGCCAGCAGCCGAAGATTAGGGGACACTGAAGCTTTCTTT
CDR3aa: CASSRRLGDTEAFF

abundance: -
d_gene: TRBD1
v_gene: TRBV24-1
j_gene: TRBJ2-7
CDR3nt: TGTGCCACCAGTGACTCCACCGGGACAGTCTCCTACGAGCAGTACTTC
CDR3aa: CATSDSTGTVSYEQYF

abundance: many
d_gene: -
v_gene: TRBV28
j_gene: TRBJ1-1
CDR3nt: TGTGCCAGCAGTTTACCGGGGGCGAACACTGAAGCTTTCTTT
CDR3aa: CASSLPGANTEAFF

abundance: -
d_gene: TRBD1
v_gene: TRBV6-2/TRBV6-3
j_gene: TRBJ2-7
CDR3nt: TGTGCCAGCAGACCACAGGGGGCTGGCTCCTACGAGCAGTACTTC
CDR3aa: CASRPQGAGSYEQYF

abundance: many
d_gene: -
v_gene: TRBV2
j_gene: TRBJ1-2
CDR3nt: TGTGCCAGCAGCCTAAAAAGGGGAGGGATACCCTATGGCTACACCTTC
CDR3aa: CASSLKRGGIPYGYTF